The 29 T cell receptor beta chains below all came from one sample that was sequenced in a study of regulatory T cells in long-lasting Graves disease. Regarding time point: newly diagnosed GD, antithyroid drugs for less than 3 months. RNA isolated from PBMCs was used to make the TCR library. Construction of TCR beta libraries relied on iRepertoire HTBI primers and on Arm-PCR targeting CDR3 regions. TCRdb called the multiplex PCR reads again in MiXCR, with one record for every CDR3 protein. Seen here are roughly 320,000 distinct CDR3 sequences, over 15% observed once, and the top ten hold roughly 29%. This sample also belongs to another study, concerning T cells in Graves' hyperthyroidism and ophthalmopathy.

The sample consisted of peripheral blood mononuclear cells (PBMCs), taken at new diagnosis, from a patient treated with antithyroid drugs. The receptor set was obtained from a man aged 35 to 55 with Graves disease.

This clonotype was seen at least ten times. This chain connects TRBV4-2 to TRBJ2-5; 7 bases align to TRBD1. The trim removed 0 bases at V and 4 bases at J, leaving 5 bases unmatched. This CDR3 is built from 15 residues. The germline V gene encodes CDR1 LGHNA and CDR2 YNFKEQ. Here the CDR3 DNA reads TGTGCCAGCAGCCAAGACAGGGGGTCAGGAGAGACCCAGTACTTC. Its protein is CASSQDRGSGETQYF.

This clonotype was detected ten times or more. The chain carries TRBV28 and TRBJ2-7, with TRBD2 identical over 12 bases. CDR3 length equals 14 residues. Germline V gene sequence: CDR1 MDHEN, CDR2 SYDVKM. J was trimmed by 4 bases and V by 8 bases; bases with no gene match: 6. The CDR3 is CASQTTSGGYEQYF. The CDR3 bases are TGTGCCAGCCAGACGACTAGCGGGGGTTACGAGCAGTACTTC.

This clonotype was seen more than once but under ten times. The chain joins TRBV5-1 to TRBJ1-3, with a weak D call TRBD1 (5 bases). Trimming shortened V by 2 bases and J by 4 bases, and 10 bases separated the two germline ends. The CDR3 length is 14 residues. Per the germline V gene, CDR1 is SGHRS and CDR2 is YFSETQ. CDR3 coding DNA: TGCGCCAGCAGCTTTGGGACGGGAGGAAACACCATATATTTT. Its translation is CASSFGTGGNTIYF.

In this sample, this clonotype turned up a few times. The CDR3, as DNA: TGCGCCAGCAGCCAAGATAATCGGGGGGGGGCCTTCTACAATGAGCAGTTCTTC. Amino acids: CASSQDNRGGAFYNEQFF. The chain links TRBV4-1 to TRBJ2-1, with 8 bases lining up with TRBD2. Trimming cost V 0 bases and J 3 bases; bases outside gene matches: 10. The germline V gene has CDR1 MGHRA and CDR2 YSYEKL. CDR3 size: 18 residues.

A remark on this clonotype: This may be a read error: a much more frequent sequence differs by one nucleotide. The chain joins TRBV28 to TRBJ2-7; no reliable D call. Trimming removed 2 bases at V and 9 bases at J, with 11 bases between. The length of the CDR3 is 12 residues. Germline V gene sequence: CDR1 MDHEN, CDR2 SYDVKM. CDR3 sequence (DNA): TGTGCCAGCAGTTTACCTATTGCAGGGCAGTACTTC. Its protein is CASSLPIAGQYF.

Here the CDR3 reads CASSYSLGQGIPEQYF. The CDR3 DNA sequence: TGTGCCAGCAGTTACTCGTTGGGACAGGGTATTCCCGAGCAGTACTTC. The chain employs TRBV6-5 and TRBJ2-7; TRBD1 matches at 9 bases. Trimming took 0 bases from V and 6 from J; bases not matched to a gene: 9. The germline V gene has CDR1 MNHEY and CDR2 SVGAGI. This CDR3 comprises 16 residues.

The sample holds many counts of this clonotype. The gene calls are TRBV7-3 and TRBJ2-3, with TRBD2 matching over 8 bases. With 5 bases clipped from V and 2 bases from J, the junction kept 12 bases outside the gene matches. CDR1 is SGHTA, CDR2 FQGTGA, per germline. The CDR3 is 17 amino acids. CDR3 loop: CASSPRAAGGITDTQYF. The CDR3 DNA follows: TGTGCCAGCAGCCCTCGGGCGGCGGGAGGAATCACAGATACGCAGTATTTT. Together with reference TRBV7-3 and TRBJ2-3, the CDR3 gives the full variable domain: GAGVSQTPSNKVTEKGKYVELRCDPISGHTALYWYRQSLGQGPEFLIYFQGTGAADDSGLPNDRFFAVRPEGSVSTLKIQRTERGDSAVYLCASSPRAAGGITDTQYFGPGTRLTVL.

Many counts were recorded for this clonotype. This chain joins TRBV11-2 and TRBJ1-3; no firm D call. V dropped 0 bases and J dropped 0 bases, with 9 bases sitting between them. The CDR3 length is 16 residues. Germline loops: CDR1 SGHAT, CDR2 FQNNGV. CDR3 DNA: TGTGCCAGCAGCTTAGATCGGGCTTTCTCTGGAAACACCATATATTTT. This gives the protein CASSLDRAFSGNTIYF.

This clonotype was recorded a few times. The chain is built from TRBV18 and TRBJ2-5; D is undetermined. V was shortened by 2 bases and J by 5 bases, with 9 bases between the two germline ends. Germline V gene data show CDR1 as KGHSH and CDR2 as LQKENI. This CDR3 contains 13 residues. CDR3 residues: CASSPGQLETQYF. CDR3 nucleotide sequence: TGTGCCAGCTCACCAGGGCAGTTGGAGACCCAGTACTTC.

The rearrangement joins TRBV27 to TRBJ2-7; D is possibly TRBD2 (6 bases). Germline values: CDR1 MNHEY, CDR2 SMNVEV (reference sequence). The CDR3 covers 15 residues. V gave up 8 bases and J gave up 3 bases, with 20 bases separating them. The CDR3 nucleotides are TGTGCCAGCGCCGGGTGGGGCGGGGCAGGCTACGAGCAGTACTTC. This sequence encodes CASAGWGGAGYEQYF.

This clonotype was seen many times. This chain uses TRBV10-3 with TRBJ2-7; 7 positions match TRBD1. The V and J ends lost 6 bases and 4 bases, in that order; junction bases with no gene match: 9. CDR1 ENHRY and CDR2 SYGVKD come from the germline V gene. This CDR3 is built from 14 residues. CDR3 sequence reads: CAIRPKDRLYEQYF. The CDR3 DNA reads TGTGCCATCAGACCCAAGGACAGGCTTTACGAGCAGTACTTC.

This clonotype was counted ten times or more. The gene calls are TRBV5-1 and TRBJ2-5, with no clear D. Germline CDR1 reads SGHRS; CDR2 reads YFSETQ. With 0 bases removed from V and 5 bases from J, the gap between germline ends came to 5 bases. The CDR3 consists of 12 residues. CDR3 DNA sequence: TGCGCCAGCAGCTTGGTTTTTGAGACCCAGTACTTC. Amino acids: CASSLVFETQYF.

The table lists this clonotype with a count of one. A single base separates this from a much larger clone, so it may be a read error. The gene calls are TRBV10-3 and TRBJ1-5, with 9 bases lining up with TRBD1. The germline V gene encodes CDR1 ENHRY and CDR2 SYGVKD. The CDR3 is 15 residues long. V gave up 6 bases and J gave up 3 bases; unmatched junction bases: 6. The chain's CDR3 is CAIRYGQGNNQPQHF. DNA of the CDR3: TGTGCCATCAGGTACGGACAGGGGAACAATCAGCCCCAGCATTTT.

This clonotype was seen ten or more times. This chain connects TRBV28 to TRBJ2-5, with 10 positions matching TRBD1. This CDR3 region has 15 residues. With V trimmed by 7 bases and J by 3 bases, 8 bases remained unmatched. Germline-derived CDR1 and CDR2 are MDHEN and SYDVKM. Written as DNA, the CDR3 is TGTGCCAGCAATGTGGTAGGGACAGGGGAAGAGACCCAGTACTTC. This translates into CASNVVGTGEETQYF. Complete variable domain (other parts from reference TRBV28 and TRBJ2-5): DVKVTQSSRYLVKRTGEKVFLECVQDMDHENMFWYRQDPGLGLRLIYFSYDVKMKEKGDIPEGYSVSREKKERFSLILESASTNQTSMYLCASNVVGTGEETQYFGPGTRLLVL.

The chain links TRBV2 to TRBJ2-1; 11 bases match TRBD1. Trimming cost V 5 bases and J 5 bases; bases outside gene matches: 5. Germline CDR1 SNHLY, CDR2 FYNNEI. This CDR3 comprises 15 residues. The CDR3 DNA is TGTGCCAGCAGTCCTGGGACAGGGGGTAACAATGAGCAGTTCTTC. Amino acids: CASSPGTGGNNEQFF.

This clonotype has ten or more counts. The CDR3 sequence is CASSPRRGTKGDNQPQHF. Here the CDR3 DNA reads TGTGCCAGCTCACCAAGACGAGGGACAAAAGGGGACAATCAGCCCCAGCATTTT. V is TRBV18 and J is TRBJ1-5; perhaps TRBD1 as D (6 bases). V lost 2 bases, J lost 3 bases, and 20 bases lay in between. The germline V gene has CDR1 KGHSH and CDR2 LQKENI. The length of the CDR3 is 18 residues.

In this sample, this clonotype turned up many times. This rearrangement joins TRBV9 to TRBJ1-1, with TRBD1 identical over 7 bases. The CDR3 covers 16 residues. V shed 4 bases, J shed 1 base, and the junction held 10 bases outside the gene matches. Germline V CDR1 and CDR2: SGDLS, YYNGEE. CDR3 sequence (DNA): TGTGCCAGCAGCCCCCCGGCAGGGGGGGGGAACACTGAAGCTTTCTTT. It specifies CASSPPAGGGNTEAFF.

Here the CDR3 reads CASSEPPGQGIGTSGGGTGELFF. As DNA, the CDR3 is TGTGCCAGCAGTGAACCTCCGGGACAGGGGATCGGGACTAGCGGGGGGGGAACCGGGGAGCTGTTTTTT. The rearrangement uses TRBV25-1 and TRBJ2-2; 16 positions agree with TRBD2. Germline loops: CDR1 MGHDK, CDR2 SYGVNS. This CDR3 is built from 23 residues. J gave up 5 bases and V 2 bases, and 20 bases lay outside the gene matches.

At least ten counts were recorded for this clonotype. The rearrangement uses TRBV28 and TRBJ2-5; TRBD2 matches 8 bases. The germline gives CDR1 MDHEN, CDR2 SYDVKM. The CDR3 sequence is 15 residues long. The junction had 8 bases not matched to a gene; V was cut back by 6 bases and J by 2 bases. DNA for the CDR3: TGTGCCAGCAGCTCGGGGGGGGCCCTTCAAGAGACCCAGTACTTC. It translates to CASSSGGALQETQYF. Combining the CDR3 with reference TRBV28 and TRBJ2-5 gives the whole variable domain DVKVTQSSRYLVKRTGEKVFLECVQDMDHENMFWYRQDPGLGLRLIYFSYDVKMKEKGDIPEGYSVSREKKERFSLILESASTNQTSMYLCASSSGGALQETQYFGPGTRLLVL.

The chain has TRBV9 and TRBJ1-4; D may be TRBD1 (5 bases). Germline V gene lookup returns CDR1 SGDLS and CDR2 YYNGEE. This CDR3 has 15 amino acids. V gave up 2 bases and J gave up 6 bases, with 14 bases separating them. This CDR3 is CASSVTGTADEKLFF. CDR3 nucleotides: TGTGCCAGCAGCGTGACCGGGACGGCGGATGAAAAACTGTTTTTT.

This chain uses TRBV20-1 with TRBJ1-5; 10 positions match TRBD1. The V gene end was trimmed by 3 bases and the J gene end by 5 bases; junction bases not matched to a gene: 10. CDR3 size: 16 residues. Germline V lookup: CDR1 DFQATT, CDR2 SNEGSKA (reference sequence). CDR3 coding DNA: TGCAGTGCTAGCCCGTTTGCCGGGACAGGGGATCAGCCCCAGCATTTT. This encodes CSASPFAGTGDQPQHF.

The sample holds many counts of this clonotype. The chain has TRBV28 and TRBJ2-3; 10 bases map to TRBD1. J lost 1 base, V lost 5 bases, and 12 bases had no gene match. CDR1 and CDR2 (germline): MDHEN, SYDVKM. This CDR3 contains 18 residues. CDR3 in DNA: TGTGCCAGCAGTCCGCTGATCGGGACAGGGGACGGCACAGATACGCAGTATTTT. Amino acids: CASSPLIGTGDGTDTQYF. Supplemented by reference TRBV28 and TRBJ2-3, the full variable domain reads DVKVTQSSRYLVKRTGEKVFLECVQDMDHENMFWYRQDPGLGLRLIYFSYDVKMKEKGDIPEGYSVSREKKERFSLILESASTNQTSMYLCASSPLIGTGDGTDTQYFGPGTRLTVL.

Remarks on this clonotype: A far larger clone is only one base removed, so a read error is likely. The chain recombines TRBV24-1 with TRBJ2-5; D not certain. The CDR3 covers 14 residues. Trimming left V 5 bases short and J 11 bases short, with 20 bases between. Per germline, CDR1 KGHDR and CDR2 SFDVKD. The CDR3 here is CATSAESSYNEQYF. As DNA, the CDR3 is TGTGCCACCAGTGCAGAATCCTCCTACAATGAGCAGTACTTC.

This sequence joins TRBV5-1 and TRBJ1-4; 12 bases match TRBD1. The CDR3 totals 15 residues. V trimming: 3 bases; J trimming: 5 bases; junction bases outside the gene matches: 2. Per the germline V gene, CDR1 is SGHRS and CDR2 is YFSETQ. CDR3 sequence reads: CASSWGTGGNEKLFF. The CDR3 DNA sequence: TGCGCCAGCAGCTGGGGGACAGGGGGCAATGAAAAACTGTTTTTT.

In its sample, this clonotype was seen a few times. The chain has TRBV7-2 and TRBJ2-3; D may match TRBD1 or TRBD2 (6 bases each). Trimming cost V 3 bases and J 2 bases, with 12 bases left between them. Germline assignment: CDR1 SGHTA and CDR2 FQGNSA. The CDR3 is made up of 15 amino acids. The CDR3 loop is CASSFFGGLTDTQYF. DNA of the CDR3: TGTGCCAGCAGCTTTTTCGGGGGCCTCACAGATACGCAGTATTTT.

This clonotype was counted at least ten times. The chain combines TRBV5-1 with TRBJ1-1, with D possibly TRBD1 on 6 matching bases. The germline V and J ends were trimmed by 4 bases and 4 bases, with 11 bases remaining between them. Per the germline V gene, CDR1 is SGHRS and CDR2 is YFSETQ. The CDR3 loop spans 13 amino acids. The CDR3 sequence is CASSMDSLTEAFF. CDR3 DNA: TGCGCCAGCAGCATGGACAGCCTCACTGAAGCTTTCTTT.

The CDR3 here is CASSRDRGLLYEQYF. In DNA form, the CDR3 reads TGTGCCAGCAGCCGGGACAGGGGCCTTTTGTACGAGCAGTACTTC. The rearrangement uses TRBV5-4 and TRBJ2-7; 10 nucleotides align to TRBD1. After removal of 4 bases from V and 4 bases from J, the junction contained 8 bases not matched to a gene. CDR3 length: 15 residues. The germline CDR1 and CDR2 sequences are SGHNT and YYREEE (reference sequence).

In this sample, this clonotype turned up many times. This chain links TRBV20-1 with TRBJ2-3; TRBD1 matches at 9 bases. Germline V CDR1 and CDR2: DFQATT, SNEGSKA (reference sequence). V lost 2 bases to trimming and J lost 2 bases; unmatched junction nucleotides: 11. The CDR3 totals 17 residues. The CDR3: CSARKLGTGLTTDTQYF. The CDR3 DNA reads TGCAGTGCTAGAAAACTAGGGACAGGGCTAACCACAGATACGCAGTATTTT.

This clonotype was recorded at least ten times. The rearrangement links TRBV27 to TRBJ2-3; D might be TRBD1 (5 bases). CDR1 is MNHEY, CDR2 SMNVEV, per germline (reference sequence). The CDR3 loop spans 16 amino acids. Trimming removed 6 bases from V and 6 bases from J, with 22 bases in between. The CDR3, as DNA: TGTGCCAGCAGCCGCTCTCGACAGCCCTCCCTCGATACGCAGTATTTT. Translating it yields CASSRSRQPSLDTQYF.